This T cell receptor (beta chain) was found in a study of cytomegalovirus exposure and HLA in healthy donors. The study, taken as a whole, reports: In an earlier analysis, about 87% or about 30%: the productive usage of most TCR beta V segments. It was about 180 TCR beta chains that were listed as cytomegalovirus-associated. Researchers reported in a later analysis that common viral pathogens appeared linked to several top clusters.

Between the trimmed V and J ends, which lost 4 bases and 5 bases, there was a span of 9 bases. This CDR3 region has 12 residues. Germline lookup yields CDR1 SGHNT and CDR2 YYREEE (reference sequence). Comment on this clone: Its antigen remains unidentified.

13 Jbeta primers and 60 Vbeta primers were used for the PCR. Libraries were prepared by immunoSEQ multiplex PCR; TCRdb keeps only in-frame clonotypes and omits some of them. The table has about 140,000 clones, over 70% seen once. The source material was PBMCs. The clonotype comes from a woman aged 40 to 50 in good health and CMV-seronegative. This chain joins TRBV5-4 and TRBJ2-5; perhaps TRBD2 as D (5 bases). The CDR3 bases are TGTGCCAGCAGCCCTATAGCGGAGACCCAGTACTTC. It codes for CASSPIAETQYF.